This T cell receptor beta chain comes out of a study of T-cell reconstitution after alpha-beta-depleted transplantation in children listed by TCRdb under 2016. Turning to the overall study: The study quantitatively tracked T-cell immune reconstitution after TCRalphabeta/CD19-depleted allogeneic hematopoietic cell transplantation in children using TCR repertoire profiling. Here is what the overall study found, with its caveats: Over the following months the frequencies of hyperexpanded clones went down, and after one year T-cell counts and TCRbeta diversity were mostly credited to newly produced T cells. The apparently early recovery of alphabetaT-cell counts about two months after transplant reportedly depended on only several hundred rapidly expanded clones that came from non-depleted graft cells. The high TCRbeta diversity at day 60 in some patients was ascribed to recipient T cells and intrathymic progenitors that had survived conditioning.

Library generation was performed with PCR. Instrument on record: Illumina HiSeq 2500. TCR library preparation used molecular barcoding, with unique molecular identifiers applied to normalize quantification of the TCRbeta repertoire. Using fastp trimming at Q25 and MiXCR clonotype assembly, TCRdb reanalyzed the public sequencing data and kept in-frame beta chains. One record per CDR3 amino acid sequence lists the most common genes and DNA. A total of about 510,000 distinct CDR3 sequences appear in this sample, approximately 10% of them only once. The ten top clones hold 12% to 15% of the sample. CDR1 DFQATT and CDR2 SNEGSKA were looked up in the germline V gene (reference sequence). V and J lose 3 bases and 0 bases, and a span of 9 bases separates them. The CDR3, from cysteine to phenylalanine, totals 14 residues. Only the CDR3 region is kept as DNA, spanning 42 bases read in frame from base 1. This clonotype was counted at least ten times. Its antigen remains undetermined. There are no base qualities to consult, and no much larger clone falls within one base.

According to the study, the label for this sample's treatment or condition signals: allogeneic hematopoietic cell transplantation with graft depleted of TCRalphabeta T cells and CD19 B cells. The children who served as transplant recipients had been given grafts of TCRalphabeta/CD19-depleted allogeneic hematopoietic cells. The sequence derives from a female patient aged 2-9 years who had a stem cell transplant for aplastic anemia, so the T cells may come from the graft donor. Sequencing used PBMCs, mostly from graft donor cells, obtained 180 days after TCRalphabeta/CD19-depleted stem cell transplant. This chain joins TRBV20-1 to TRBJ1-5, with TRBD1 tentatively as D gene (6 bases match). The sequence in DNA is TGCAGTGCTAGGGGGACAATTAGCAATCAGCCCCAGCATTTT. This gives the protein CSARGTISNQPQHF.